Listed below are T cell receptor beta chains from one sample, sequenced in a study of blood T cells in healthy people across ages. MiXCR, run by TCRdb on the 5' RACE reads, gives a single entry per CDR3 protein. The table records some 320,000 distinct CDR3 sequences, about 25% of them present only once. The sequenced sample consisted of blood. These receptors originate from a woman in her 70s in good health. CDR3s include the opening cysteine and the closing phenylalanine or tryptophan. The D gene is left open where the match is weak. Clone size is not always given. Where it is, it says once, few, many or a class for expanded clones.

clone size	J gene	D gene	V gene	CDR3 protein	CDR3 DNA
few	TRBJ1-1	NA	TRBV12-3/TRBV12-4	CASSLLAKNTEAFF	TGTGCCAGCAGTTTATTGGCGAAGAACACTGAAGCTTTCTTT
NA	TRBJ1-2	NA	TRBV12-3/TRBV12-4	CASSLAGYGYTF	TGTGCCAGCAGTTTAGCAGGCTATGGCTACACCTTC
few	TRBJ1-2	TRBD1	TRBV28	CASSFPRTGGLGGYTF	TGTGCCAGCAGTTTTCCCCGGACAGGGGGGTTAGGTGGCTACACCTTC
NA	TRBJ2-5	TRBD2	TRBV7-2	CASSLVSAGVGKTQYF	TGTGCCAGCAGCTTAGTGTCAGCGGGAGTGGGAAAGACCCAGTACTTC
NA	TRBJ1-2	NA	TRBV15	CATSEDRVIFGYTF	TGTGCCACCAGCGAAGATCGGGTGATTTTCGGCTACACCTTC
many	TRBJ2-5	TRBD1	TRBV29-1	CSVPSQDRASLMETQYF	TGCAGCGTCCCCTCCCAAGACAGGGCTTCGTTGATGGAGACCCAGTACTTC
few	TRBJ1-2	NA	TRBV7-9	CASRATGGAESLGYTF	TGTGCCAGCAGGGCCACTGGGGGGGCTGAATCGCTTGGCTACACCTTC
NA	TRBJ2-7	NA	TRBV4-1	CASSQEGVSYGQYF	TGCGCCAGCAGCCAAGAGGGAGTCTCCTACGGGCAGTACTTC
few	TRBJ1-2	NA	TRBV6-5	CASGTLDNYGYTF	TGTGCCAGCGGTACACTCGACAACTACGGCTACACCTTC
NA	TRBJ1-2	TRBD1	TRBV12-3/TRBV12-4	CASSSGTVFNYGYTF	TGTGCCAGCAGTTCCGGGACAGTTTTTAACTATGGCTACACCTTC
NA	TRBJ2-5	NA	TRBV27	CASSLSGKGRTWFF	TGTGCCAGCAGTTTATCAGGGAAGGGTCGTACGTGGTTCTTC
many	TRBJ2-3	NA	TRBV29-1	CSVAGREEDTDTQYF	TGCAGCGTTGCGGGCAGGGAGGAAGATACAGATACGCAGTATTTT
few	TRBJ2-3	TRBD2	TRBV6-5	CASSSGRGDTQYF	TGTGCCAGCTCTAGCGGGAGGGGAGATACGCAGTATTTT
NA	TRBJ2-1	TRBD2	TRBV20-1	CSAAKGGITSYNEQFF	TGCAGTGCCGCAAAGGGAGGGATAACCTCCTACAATGAGCAGTTCTTC
NA	TRBJ2-7	NA	TRBV6-2/TRBV6-3	CASSPVPGQSRIYEQYF	TGTGCCAGCAGTCCCGTTCCTGGACAGTCAAGGATCTACGAGCAGTACTTC
few	TRBJ1-1	NA	TRBV7-2	CASNADRLNTEAFF	TGTGCCAGCAACGCCGACAGGCTGAACACTGAAGCTTTCTTT
NA	TRBJ1-1	TRBD1	TRBV5-1	CASSSRTGRKNTEAFF	TGCGCCAGCAGCTCCCGGACAGGGAGGAAGAACACTGAAGCTTTCTTT
NA	TRBJ2-1	TRBD1	TRBV11-1	CASSARTGGDEQFF	TGTGCCAGCAGCGCCCGGACAGGGGGCGATGAGCAGTTCTTC
NA	TRBJ1-1	NA	TRBV12-5	CASGFPYGHPGNTEAFF	TGTGCTAGTGGTTTCCCCTACGGGCACCCGGGGAACACTGAAGCTTTCTTT
NA	TRBJ2-5	NA	TRBV5-1	CASSPLLGGQETQYF	TGCGCCAGCAGCCCGCTTCTGGGCGGGCAAGAGACCCAGTACTTC
NA	TRBJ1-2	NA	TRBV29-1	CSVGPDSQETYGYTF	TGCAGCGTTGGGCCCGACAGTCAGGAAACCTATGGCTACACCTTC
NA	TRBJ2-7	NA	TRBV20-1	CSAHLQGLHEQYF	TGCAGTGCTCATTTACAGGGACTCCACGAGCAGTACTTC
NA	TRBJ2-3	NA	TRBV28	CASSSRTLGPDTQYF	TGTGCCAGCAGTTCCCGGACCCTGGGCCCAGATACGCAGTATTTT
many	TRBJ2-1	NA	TRBV12-3/TRBV12-4	CASSPRGTASDNEQFF	TGTGCCAGCAGTCCCCGGGGGACAGCCTCCGACAATGAGCAGTTCTTC
NA	TRBJ1-2	TRBD1	TRBV27	CASSLEGQGRSYGYTF	TGTGCCAGCAGTCTTGAAGGACAGGGACGAAGCTATGGCTACACCTTC
few	TRBJ2-7	NA	TRBV7-9	CASSLEAGQTEQYF	TGTGCCAGCAGCTTAGAGGCGGGGCAGACCGAGCAGTACTTC
NA	TRBJ1-6	NA	TRBV2	CASSEAAAGANSPLHF	TGTGCCAGCAGTGAAGCCGCGGCAGGGGCAAATTCACCCCTCCACTTT
NA	TRBJ2-5	TRBD1	TRBV7-8	CASRSDRETRYF	TGTGCCAGCAGATCTGACAGGGAGACCCGGTACTTC
few	TRBJ1-1	NA	TRBV2	CATARVGYTEAFF	TGTGCCACTGCCAGGGTGGGGTACACTGAAGCTTTCTTT
few	TRBJ2-1	NA	TRBV6-5	CASRYDLSSYNEQFF	TGTGCCAGCAGATATGACCTGAGCTCCTACAATGAGCAGTTCTTC
NA	TRBJ1-2	NA	TRBV28	CATGVGAGAYGYTF	TGTGCCACAGGGGTGGGGGCCGGGGCCTATGGCTACACCTTC
NA	TRBJ1-5	NA	TRBV18	CASSPYSGGGNQPQHF	TGTGCCAGCTCTCCCTACTCTGGAGGCGGCAATCAGCCCCAGCATTTT
NA	TRBJ2-5	NA	TRBV20-1	CSAGIGETQYF	TGCAGTGCTGGGATAGGAGAGACCCAGTACTTC
NA	TRBJ2-5	NA	TRBV24-1	CATSPGPGKTQYF	TGTGCCACCAGTCCCGGGCCTGGGAAGACCCAGTACTTC
NA	TRBJ2-3	TRBD2	TRBV27	CASRLLAGGILEGPDTQYF	TGTGCCAGCAGGTTACTAGCGGGAGGTATATTGGAAGGGCCAGATACGCAGTATTTT
NA	TRBJ2-6	NA	TRBV5-4	CASSGSTGNSGANVLTF	TGTGCCAGCAGCGGGAGTACAGGAAACTCTGGGGCCAACGTCCTGACTTTC
NA	TRBJ2-1	TRBD1	TRBV20-1	CSASQGANNEQFF	TGCAGTGCTAGCCAGGGGGCGAACAATGAGCAGTTCTTC
NA	TRBJ2-2	NA	TRBV3-1	CASSQDSGETGELFF	TGTGCCAGCAGCCAAGACTCCGGGGAAACCGGGGAGCTGTTTTTT
NA	TRBJ2-1	TRBD2	TRBV7-3	CASSSQAGGVGNEQFF	TGTGCCAGCAGCTCCCAGGCCGGGGGGGTAGGAAATGAGCAGTTCTTC
NA	TRBJ1-2	TRBD1	TRBV5-1	CASSTGTDGYTF	TGCGCCAGCTCGACAGGGACGGATGGCTACACCTTC
NA	TRBJ2-3	TRBD2	TRBV20-1	CSAEKAGVQYF	TGCAGTGCTGAGAAAGCGGGAGTGCAGTATTTT
few	TRBJ2-7	TRBD2	TRBV29-1	CSVSGGSHEQYF	TGCAGCGTTTCCGGGGGGTCCCACGAGCAGTACTTC
few	TRBJ1-4	NA	TRBV11-1	CASSEGTNEKLFF	TGTGCCAGCAGCGAGGGGACTAATGAAAAACTGTTTTTT
NA	TRBJ2-1	NA	TRBV11-2	CASSLLFSSYNEQFF	TGTGCCAGCAGCTTATTATTCAGCTCCTACAATGAGCAGTTCTTC
many	TRBJ2-4	TRBD2	TRBV4-3	CASSQEWSSGRAQHIQYF	TGCGCCAGCAGCCAAGAATGGAGCAGCGGGAGGGCCCAACACATTCAGTACTTC
few	TRBJ2-1	TRBD2	TRBV28	CASSLGGAGGREQFF	TGTGCCAGCAGTTTAGGCGGAGCGGGAGGGCGTGAGCAGTTCTTC
few	TRBJ2-7	NA	TRBV12-3/TRBV12-4	CASSPLGGHGYEQYF	TGTGCCAGCAGCCCGTTAGGGGGGCATGGTTACGAGCAGTACTTC
NA	TRBJ2-3	TRBD2	TRBV2	CASSASGHTDTQYF	TGTGCCAGCTCTGCTAGCGGACACACAGATACGCAGTATTTT
many	TRBJ2-3	NA	TRBV29-1	CSYGLDTQYF	TGCAGCTACGGATTAGATACGCAGTATTTT
many	TRBJ2-7	NA	TRBV12-3/TRBV12-4	CASSKGQAYEQYF	TGTGCCAGCAGTAAGGGACAAGCCTACGAGCAGTACTTC
NA	TRBJ1-2	NA	TRBV4-3	CASSQDGSTNYGYTF	TGCGCCAGCAGCCAAGATGGGAGTACTAACTATGGCTACACCTTC
few	TRBJ1-4	TRBD1	TRBV29-1	CSARTGVTTNEKLFF	TGCAGCGCAAGGACAGGGGTAACAACTAATGAAAAACTGTTTTTT
NA	TRBJ2-3	NA	TRBV7-2	CASSFGGPDTQYF	TGTGCCAGCAGCTTCGGGGGGCCAGATACGCAGTATTTT
NA	TRBJ2-7	NA	TRBV7-2	CASSLALFYEQYF	TGTGCCAGCAGCTTAGCGCTGTTCTACGAGCAGTACTTC
few	TRBJ1-4	NA	TRBV29-1	CSVGRHATNEKLFF	TGCAGCGTCGGGAGACACGCAACTAATGAAAAACTGTTTTTT
few	TRBJ2-7	NA	TRBV7-9	CASSFPGTPAYEQYF	TGTGCCAGCAGCTTTCCCGGGACACCTGCCTACGAGCAGTACTTC
NA	TRBJ2-1	TRBD2	TRBV4-2	CASSQDQTSGSDEQFF	TGTGCCAGCAGCCAAGATCAGACTAGCGGGAGTGATGAGCAGTTCTTC
few	TRBJ2-1	TRBD2	TRBV6-6	CASRVSGSSYNEQFF	TGTGCCAGCAGGGTTAGCGGGAGCTCCTACAATGAGCAGTTCTTC